This T cell receptor (beta chain) was retrieved from a study of T cells after yellow fever vaccination. General observations from the study: There was a possibility that FACS-sorted repertoires contained abundant clonotypes contaminating from the bulk population. Peaking on day 5 versus 15, the secondary response was faster but weaker. The appearance of a small share of clonotypes in both CD4 and CD8 compartments was observed.

The table lists this clonotype with many counts. Its antigen is as yet unknown. Researchers made TCR cDNA using 5'RACE template switching, and this step added a universal primer site and UMIs. TCRdb re-analysed the 5' RACE reads in MiXCR, keeping a single row per CDR3 protein. The table shows 25,000 to 30,000 distinct CDR3 sequences, with about 5% occurring only once. The sequence was obtained from a man younger than 45 who received the YFV17D yellow fever vaccine. The sample here was CD8+ T cells sorted from PBMCs, taken 10 days after the yellow fever booster vaccination.

The CDR3 nucleotides read TGTGCCAGCAGTTACTCGATTATTCGCAATCAGCCCCAGCATTTT. Protein: CASSYSIIRNQPQHF. The chain combines TRBV6-5 with TRBJ1-5; D uncertain. Looked up from germline, CDR1 is MNHEY and CDR2 is SVGAGI. Trimming cost V 0 bases and J 2 bases, with 8 bases left between them. This CDR3 is built from 15 residues.